Below, 10 T cell receptor beta chains from the same sample are listed, as sequenced in a study of blood T cell repertoires in COVID-19 (dated by TCRdb to about 2020). The method was the immunoSEQ multiplex PCR assay. Imported from immuneACCESS, the table was reduced by TCRdb to in-frame sequences with V and J called. These copies leave out some clones; in studies compared against another copy, an unresolved V gene accounts for under half, and the cause of the remainder is not known. This sample is represented by roughly 46,000 clones; 80% to 90% of them were singletons. The ten largest clones take up about 12% of the sample. Sequenced material: peripheral blood. The receptors were gathered from a human donor with active COVID-19. The donor label of this sample is uncertain.

This clone was seen once. The chain combines TRBV7-2 with TRBJ2-4; 10 bases match TRBD2. V lost 3 bases to trimming and J lost 2 bases; unmatched junction nucleotides: 4. This CDR3 is built from 16 residues. Germline V lookup: CDR1 SGHTA, CDR2 FQGNSA. CDR3 in DNA: TGTGCCAGCAGCTTTAAACTAGCGGGGACCAAAAACATTCAGTACTTC. As protein: CASSFKLAGTKNIQYF.

This chain links TRBV28 with TRBJ2-5; 7 bases align to TRBD2. Germline V gene sequence: CDR1 MDHEN, CDR2 SYDVKM. There are 14 residues in the CDR3. The V gene end was trimmed by 5 bases and the J gene end by 4 bases; junction bases not matched to a gene: 7. CDR3 sequence (DNA): TGTGCCAGCAGTGGGGGGGGAGTTTCAGAGACCCAGTACTTC. It specifies CASSGGGVSETQYF.

V usage is TRBV5-6 and J usage is TRBJ1-3; no clear D gene. CDR1 and CDR2 from the germline V gene are SGHDT and YYEEEE. V gave up 0 bases and J gave up 3 bases, with 10 bases separating them. The CDR3 extends over 15 amino acids. The CDR3 nucleotides are TGTGCCAGCAGCTTGGGGGGAGTTCTTGGAAACACCATATATTTT. Its protein product is CASSLGGVLGNTIYF.

This chain links TRBV4-2 with TRBJ2-1; 8 nucleotides align to TRBD2. The CDR3 totals 15 residues. Germline CDR1 is LGHNA and CDR2 is YNFKEQ. With V trimmed by 0 bases and J by 7 bases, 5 bases remained unmatched. The CDR3 region is CASSQDPGGWNEQFF. The DNA for the CDR3 is TGTGCCAGCAGCCAAGACCCGGGGGGGTGGAATGAGCAGTTCTTC.

This chain links TRBV10-2 with TRBJ2-7; TRBD1 aligns across 7 bases. Germline CDR1 reads WSHSY; CDR2 reads SAAADI. The CDR3 has 15 residues. V was clipped by 3 bases and J by 2 bases; unmatched bases: 7. The CDR3 reads CASSDPGGITYEQYF. The CDR3 nucleotides are TGCGCCAGCAGTGACCCAGGGGGTATAACCTACGAGCAGTACTTC.

The chain recombines TRBV14 with TRBJ2-5; 10 bases line up with TRBD2. The CDR3 has 17 amino acids. In germline, CDR1 is SGHDN, CDR2 FVKESK. The junction had 7 bases not matched to a gene; V was cut back by 2 bases and J by 1 base. CDR3: CASSQKSSGGVQETQYF. The CDR3 DNA reads TGTGCCAGCAGCCAAAAGTCGAGCGGGGGGGTCCAAGAGACCCAGTACTTC. Combining the CDR3 with reference TRBV14 and TRBJ2-5 gives the whole variable domain EAGVTQFPSHSVIEKGQTVTLRCDPISGHDNLYWYRRVMGKEIKFLLHFVKESKQDESGMPNNRFLAERTGGTYSTLKVQPAELEDSGVYFCASSQKSSGGVQETQYFGPGTRLLVL.

The chain joins TRBV19 to TRBJ1-2, with 7 bases identical to TRBD1. V gave up 5 bases and J gave up 5 bases; unmatched junction bases: 5. Germline V gene sequence: CDR1 LNHDA, CDR2 SQIVND (reference sequence). CDR3 size: 13 residues. The CDR3 sequence: CASSVGQFYGYTF. The DNA of the CDR3 is TGTGCCAGTAGTGTGGGACAGTTTTATGGCTACACCTTC.

The chain employs TRBV9 and TRBJ1-2; tentatively, D is TRBD1 (5 bases). Germline lookup yields CDR1 SGDLS and CDR2 YYNGEE. V was trimmed by 0 bases and J by 2 bases, leaving 14 bases between them. This CDR3 comprises 16 residues. CDR3 residues: CASSVGGEGRNYGYTF. CDR3 coding DNA: TGTGCCAGCAGCGTAGGGGGGGAGGGTAGGAACTATGGCTACACCTTC.

The V and J genes are TRBV18 and TRBJ1-4; no reliable D call. There are 14 residues in the CDR3. Trimming stripped 2 bases from V and 0 bases from J, with 4 bases between. Germline V gene sequence: CDR1 KGHSH, CDR2 LQKENI. The CDR3: CASSPTATNEKLFF. The CDR3 nucleotides are TGTGCCAGCTCACCAACAGCAACTAATGAAAAACTGTTTTTT.

The chain combines TRBV10-3 with TRBJ1-1, with TRBD1 as a possible D gene (5 bases). The CDR3 has 12 amino acids. The germline CDR1 and CDR2 sequences are ENHRY and SYGVKD. Trimming cost V 6 bases and J 4 bases, with 9 bases left between them. The CDR3 DNA is TGTGCCATCAGAACAGGTAGCACTGAAGCTTTCTTT. Its protein is CAIRTGSTEAFF.